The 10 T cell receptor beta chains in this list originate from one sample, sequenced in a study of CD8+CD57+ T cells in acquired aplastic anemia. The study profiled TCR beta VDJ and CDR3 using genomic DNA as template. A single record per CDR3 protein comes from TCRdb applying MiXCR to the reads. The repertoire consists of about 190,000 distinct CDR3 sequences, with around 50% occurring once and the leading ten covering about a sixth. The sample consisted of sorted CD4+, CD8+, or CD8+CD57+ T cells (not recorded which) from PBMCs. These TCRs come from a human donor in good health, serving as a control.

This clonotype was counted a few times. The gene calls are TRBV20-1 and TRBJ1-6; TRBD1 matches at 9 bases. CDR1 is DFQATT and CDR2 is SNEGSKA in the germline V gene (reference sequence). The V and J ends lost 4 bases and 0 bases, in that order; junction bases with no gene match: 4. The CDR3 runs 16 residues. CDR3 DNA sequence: TGCAGTGCTAAGGGACAGGGAGGCTCCTATAATTCACCCCTCCACTTT. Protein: CSAKGQGGSYNSPLHF.

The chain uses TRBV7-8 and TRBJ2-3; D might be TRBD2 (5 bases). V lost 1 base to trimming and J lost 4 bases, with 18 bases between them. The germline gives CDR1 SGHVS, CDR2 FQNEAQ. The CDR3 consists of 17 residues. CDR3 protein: CASSLVSNTRGSDTQYF. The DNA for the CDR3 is TGTGCCAGCAGCTTAGTTAGCAACACCCGGGGATCAGATACGCAGTATTTT.

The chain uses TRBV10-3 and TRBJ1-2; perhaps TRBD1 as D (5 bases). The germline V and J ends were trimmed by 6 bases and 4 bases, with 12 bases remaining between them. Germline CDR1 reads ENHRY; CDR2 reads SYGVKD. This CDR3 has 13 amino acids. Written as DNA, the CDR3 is TGTGCCATCAGGATCAGGGATAGCTATGGCTACACCTTC. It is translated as CAIRIRDSYGYTF.

The CDR3 here is CASSGERGRETQYF. The CDR3 coding sequence is TGTGCCAGCAGCGGGGAGAGGGGAAGGGAGACCCAGTACTTC. The rearrangement links TRBV5-6 to TRBJ2-5; TRBD1 or TRBD2 may be the D gene (5 bases each). This CDR3 has 14 amino acids. Germline CDR1 reads SGHDT; CDR2 reads YYEEEE. Deletions cut 4 bases from V and 5 bases from J, with 15 bases between.

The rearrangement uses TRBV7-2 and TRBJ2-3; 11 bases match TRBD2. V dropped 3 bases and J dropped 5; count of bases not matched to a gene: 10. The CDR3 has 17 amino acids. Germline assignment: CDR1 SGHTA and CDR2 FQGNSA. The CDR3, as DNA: TGTGCCAGCAGCTTCATGTTAGCGGGGGGGCCAGGAGATACGCAGTATTTT. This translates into CASSFMLAGGPGDTQYF.

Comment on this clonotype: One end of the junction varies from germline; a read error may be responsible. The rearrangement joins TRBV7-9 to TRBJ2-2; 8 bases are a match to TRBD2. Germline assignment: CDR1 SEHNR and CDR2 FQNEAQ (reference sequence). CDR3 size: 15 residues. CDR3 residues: CASGTGGANIGELFF. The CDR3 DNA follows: TGTGCCAGCGGAACGGGAGGGGCGAACATCGGGGAGCTGTTTTTT.

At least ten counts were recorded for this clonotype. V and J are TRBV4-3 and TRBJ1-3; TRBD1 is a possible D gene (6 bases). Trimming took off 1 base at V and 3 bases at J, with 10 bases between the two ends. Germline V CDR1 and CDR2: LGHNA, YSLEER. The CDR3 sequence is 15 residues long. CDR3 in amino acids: CASSQAQGGGNTIYF. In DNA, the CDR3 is TGCGCCAGCAGCCAAGCACAGGGAGGTGGAAACACCATATATTTT.

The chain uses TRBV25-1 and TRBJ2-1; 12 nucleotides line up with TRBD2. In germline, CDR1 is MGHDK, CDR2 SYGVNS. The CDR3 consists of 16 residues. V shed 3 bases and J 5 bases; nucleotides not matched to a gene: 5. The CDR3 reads CASSERLAGANNEQFF. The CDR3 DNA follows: TGTGCCAGCAGTGAGCGACTAGCGGGGGCTAACAATGAGCAGTTCTTC.

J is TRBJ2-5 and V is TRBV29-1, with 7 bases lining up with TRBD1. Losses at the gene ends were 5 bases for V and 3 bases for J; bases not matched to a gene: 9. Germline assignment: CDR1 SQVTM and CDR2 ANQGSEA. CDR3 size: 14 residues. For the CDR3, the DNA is TGCAGCGTTAAACCGGGACAGCGTGAAGAGACCCAGTACTTC. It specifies CSVKPGQREETQYF. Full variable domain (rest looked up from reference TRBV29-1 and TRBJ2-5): SAVISQKPSRDICQRGTSLTIQCQVDSQVTMMFWYRQQPGQSLTLIATANQGSEATYESGFVIDKFPISRPNLTFSTLTVSNMSPEDSSIYLCSVKPGQREETQYFGPGTRLLVL.

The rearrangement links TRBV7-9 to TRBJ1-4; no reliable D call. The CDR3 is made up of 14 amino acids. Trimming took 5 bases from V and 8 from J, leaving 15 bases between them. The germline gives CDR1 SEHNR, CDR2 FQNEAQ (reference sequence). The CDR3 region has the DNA TGTGCCAGCAGCACGGGAGTTAAAGGAGAAAAACTGTTTTTT. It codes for CASSTGVKGEKLFF.